This T cell receptor beta chain is from a study of shared clonotypes between healthy human individuals. TCRdb's copy holds only in-frame clones and misses some; the assay was immunoSEQ multiplex PCR. This sample has over a million clones, with roughly 98.5% found just once. Negatively enriched CD4+ T cells were divided by CD45RA into naive and memory. Germline CDR1 reads SGHRS; CDR2 reads YFSETQ. The CDR3 length is 18 residues. V was pared by 0 bases and J by 4 bases, with 8 bases of the junction left unmatched. The sequence was obtained from a man aged 25-45 years in good health. V usage is TRBV5-1 and J usage is TRBJ2-1; 12 positions match TRBD2. Sequenced material: naive CD4+ T cells sorted from blood. Subset in this sample: CD45RA+ positively selected. The CDR3 protein is CASSLALAGGRGYNEQFF. CDR3 nucleotide sequence: TGCGCCAGCAGCTTGGCCCTAGCGGGAGGGCGGGGTTACAATGAGCAGTTCTTC.